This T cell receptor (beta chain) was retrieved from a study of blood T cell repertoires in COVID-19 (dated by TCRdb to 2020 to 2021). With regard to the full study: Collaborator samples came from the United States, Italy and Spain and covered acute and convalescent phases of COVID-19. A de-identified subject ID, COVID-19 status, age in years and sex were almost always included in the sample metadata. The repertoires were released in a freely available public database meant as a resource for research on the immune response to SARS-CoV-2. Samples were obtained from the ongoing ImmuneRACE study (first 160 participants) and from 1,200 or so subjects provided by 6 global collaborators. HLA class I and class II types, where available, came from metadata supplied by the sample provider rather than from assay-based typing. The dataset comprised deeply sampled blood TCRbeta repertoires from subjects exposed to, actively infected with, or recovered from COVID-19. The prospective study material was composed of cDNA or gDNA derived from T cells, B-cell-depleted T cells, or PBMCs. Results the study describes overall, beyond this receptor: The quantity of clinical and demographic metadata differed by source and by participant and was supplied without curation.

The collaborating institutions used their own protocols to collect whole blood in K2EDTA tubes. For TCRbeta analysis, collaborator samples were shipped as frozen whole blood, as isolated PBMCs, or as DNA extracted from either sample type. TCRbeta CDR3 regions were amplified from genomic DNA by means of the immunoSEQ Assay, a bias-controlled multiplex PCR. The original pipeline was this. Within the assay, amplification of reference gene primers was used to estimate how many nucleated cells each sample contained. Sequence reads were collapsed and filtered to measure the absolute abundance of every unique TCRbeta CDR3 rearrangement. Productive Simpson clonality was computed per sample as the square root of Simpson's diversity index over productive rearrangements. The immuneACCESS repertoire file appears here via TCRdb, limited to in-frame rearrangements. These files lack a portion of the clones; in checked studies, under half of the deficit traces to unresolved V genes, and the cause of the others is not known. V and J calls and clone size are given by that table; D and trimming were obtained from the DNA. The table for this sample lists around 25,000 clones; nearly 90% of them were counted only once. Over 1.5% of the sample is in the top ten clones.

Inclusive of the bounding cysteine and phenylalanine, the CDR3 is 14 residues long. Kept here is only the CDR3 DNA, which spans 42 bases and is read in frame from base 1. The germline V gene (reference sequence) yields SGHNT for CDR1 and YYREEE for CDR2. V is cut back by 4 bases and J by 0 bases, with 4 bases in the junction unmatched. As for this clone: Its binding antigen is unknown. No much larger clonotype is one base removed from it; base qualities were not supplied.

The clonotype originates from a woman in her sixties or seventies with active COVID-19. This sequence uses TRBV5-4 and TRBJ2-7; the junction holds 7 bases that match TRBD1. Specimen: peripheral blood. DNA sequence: TGTGCCAGCAGCCGGTCAGGGGGCTCCTACGAGCAGTACTTC. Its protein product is CASSRSGGSYEQYF.